Here is one TCR beta chain with its context. The CDR3 has 15 residues. Germline assignment: CDR1 MNHEY and CDR2 SVGAGI. The V and J ends lost 6 bases and 0 bases respectively, with 14 bases between them. The data originate from a study of blood T cell repertoires in COVID-19. The wider study: The United States, Italy and Spain provided the acute and convalescent COVID-19 samples.

Using immunoSEQ multiplex PCR, the repertoire was profiled, and TCRdb retains in-frame clones only, with some absent. This sample has about 410,000 clones; 75% to 90% occur once, and the top ten carry roughly 1.4%. Specimen: peripheral blood. The TCR was taken from a woman in her forties with COVID-19, enrolled during active disease. The chain links TRBV6-5 to TRBJ1-2, with D possibly TRBD1 on 5 matching bases. Here the CDR3 reads CASRITGPTNYGYTF. CDR3 coding DNA: TGTGCCAGCAGGATAACAGGACCTACTAACTATGGCTACACCTTC.